This T cell receptor beta chain emerged from a study of lymphopenia after photon versus proton radiotherapy. This clone was counted once. Its antigen is not known. Libraries were prepared by immunoSEQ multiplex PCR; TCRdb keeps only in-frame clonotypes and omits some of them. The top ten hold less than 7% of the sample, which has approximately 35,000 clones, 75% to 90% seen once. Points from the study as a whole: After the lymphocyte nadir, photon-treated repertoires showed oligoclonal expansion, especially of CD8+ Temra cells.

The source of this sequence is a woman between 50 and 59 years old with pancreatic cancer. The starting material was peripheral blood, obtained from a patient treated with photon-based radiotherapy.

CDR3 DNA sequence: TGTGCCAGAAGCTTGATTCGACTAGCGGGGAATGAGCAGTTCTTC. This encodes CARSLIRLAGNEQFF. The chain has TRBV5-3 and TRBJ2-1; 11 nucleotides match TRBD2. TRBV5-3 is an ORF, with its function uncertain. The CDR3 consists of 15 residues. With 1 base clipped from V and 7 bases from J, the junction kept 4 bases outside the gene matches.